The 10 T cell receptor beta chains below come from one sample, sequenced in a study of blood T cell repertoires in COVID-19. Clones were read by immunoSEQ multiplex PCR, and TCRdb kept only the in-frame ones, dropping some. The top ten clones hold 8% to 9.5% of a sample with about 140,000 clones, around 81% of them seen once. Sequences were obtained from peripheral blood. The origin of the receptors is a woman aged 60 to 75 with active or convalescent COVID-19.

The V gene is TRBV5-4, the J gene TRBJ1-1; D is perhaps TRBD1 (5 bases). Trimming removed 0 bases at V and 0 bases at J, with 12 bases between. Looked up from germline, CDR1 is SGHNT and CDR2 is YYREEE (reference sequence). The CDR3 is 16 amino acids. CDR3 sequence: CASSLGLGVLNTEAFF. The CDR3 nucleotides are TGTGCCAGCAGCTTGGGCTTAGGGGTCCTGAACACTGAAGCTTTCTTT.

The J gene is TRBJ2-3, the V gene TRBV28, with 7 positions matching TRBD1. The V segment lost 3 bases and the J segment 4 bases; nucleotides outside the gene matches: 4. CDR3 length: 14 residues. Germline-derived CDR1 and CDR2 are MDHEN and SYDVKM. CDR3 bases: TGTGCCAGCAGTTTGGAAGGGGGCGCAGATACGCAGTATTTT. Encoded protein: CASSLEGGADTQYF.

The chain joins TRBV15 to TRBJ1-4; D possibly corresponds to TRBD1 (6 bases). CDR1 is LNHNV, CDR2 YYDKDF, per germline (reference sequence). The V end was cut by 0 bases, the J end by 13 bases, with 12 bases between. The CDR3 is made up of 13 amino acids. This chain's CDR3 is CATSRDQLGGLFF. The CDR3 nucleotides read TGTGCCACCAGCAGAGACCAATTAGGGGGACTGTTTTTT.

V gene TRBV19 combines with J gene TRBJ2-2; 9 bases are a match to TRBD2. V was clipped by 7 bases and J by 6 bases; unmatched bases: 6. Germline CDR1 is LNHDA and CDR2 is SQIVND (reference sequence). The CDR3 runs 14 residues. CDR3 nucleotide sequence: TGTGCCAGTAAACCGGGACTAGCCCCCGGGGAGCTGTTTTTT. Translated, it gives CASKPGLAPGELFF.

V and J are TRBV28 and TRBJ1-6; 9 bases line up with TRBD1. The CDR3 is 13 residues long. The germline CDR1 and CDR2 sequences are MDHEN and SYDVKM. Trimming cost V 3 bases and J 14 bases; bases outside gene matches: 5. The CDR3 sequence: CASSFDRGMTLHF. The DNA of the CDR3 is TGTGCCAGCAGTTTTGACAGGGGGATGACCCTCCACTTT.

The sample holds a few counts of this clone. The CDR3 sequence: CASGAGPYGYTF. The CDR3 nucleotides are TGTGCCAGCGGGGCAGGGCCCTATGGCTACACCTTC. The chain employs TRBV7-9 and TRBJ1-2; D possibly corresponds to TRBD1 (5 bases). Germline V lookup: CDR1 SEHNR, CDR2 FQNEAQ (reference sequence). V lost 8 bases to trimming and J lost 4 bases, with 11 bases between them. The CDR3 has 12 residues.

This chain connects TRBV7-3 to TRBJ2-1, with TRBD2 identical over 14 bases. CDR1 and CDR2 (germline): SGHTA, FQGTGA. V trimming: 2 bases; J trimming: 8 bases; junction bases outside the gene matches: 5. The CDR3 consists of 16 residues. The CDR3 spells CASSLGTSGRVYEQFF. CDR3 bases: TGTGCCAGCAGCTTAGGGACTAGCGGGAGAGTCTATGAGCAGTTCTTC.

The chain joins TRBV27 to TRBJ2-1; tentatively, D is TRBD2 (7 bases). CDR1 is MNHEY, CDR2 SMNVEV, per germline (reference sequence). The CDR3 runs to 19 residues. The V end was cut by 6 bases, the J end by 0 bases, with 24 bases between. The CDR3 is CASSLRGGLTHLSYNEQFF. The CDR3 coding sequence is TGTGCCAGCAGCCTCCGCGGGGGCCTTACTCACCTCTCCTACAATGAGCAGTTCTTC.

The CDR3 nucleotides read TGCGCCAGCAGCTTGTCTAGCGGGGTAGGCGGGGAGCTGTTTTTT. It specifies CASSLSSGVGGELFF. The chain is built from TRBV5-1 and TRBJ2-2, with 9 nucleotides matching TRBD2. The CDR3 totals 15 residues. V lost 1 base to trimming and J lost 7 bases; unmatched junction nucleotides: 5. Germline loops: CDR1 SGHRS, CDR2 YFSETQ.

The gene calls are TRBV4-2 and TRBJ2-7; 14 nucleotides line up with TRBD2. This CDR3 has 16 residues. Germline CDR1 LGHNA, CDR2 YNFKEQ. V lost 4 bases, J lost 1 base, and 3 bases stayed unmatched. CDR3 bases: TGTGCCAGCAGCCCCGGACTAGCGGGAGGTTCCTACGAGCAGTACTTC. Translation: CASSPGLAGGSYEQYF.